The 24 T cell receptor beta chains given below trace back to one sample, sequenced in a study of blood T cell repertoires in COVID-19. Data came from immunoSEQ multiplex PCR; TCRdb stores just in-frame clones and leaves some out. The table shows just under 65,000 clones, with about 75% occurring only once. Sequenced input: peripheral blood. The receptors shown here come from an elderly woman with acute or convalescent COVID-19.

This chain connects TRBV28 to TRBJ2-7; 9 nucleotides match TRBD1. V was clipped by 6 bases and J by 3 bases; unmatched bases: 12. This CDR3 contains 16 residues. The germline gives CDR1 MDHEN, CDR2 SYDVKM. Written as DNA, the CDR3 is TGTGCCAGCAGGCCTCGTTCTCGACAGGGGGGCTACGAGCAGTACTTC. It translates to CASRPRSRQGGYEQYF.

The chain links TRBV11-3 to TRBJ2-7; 7 positions agree with TRBD1. V lost 5 bases to trimming and J lost 3 bases; unmatched junction nucleotides: 13. In germline, CDR1 is SGHNT, CDR2 YENEEA. The CDR3 consists of 16 residues. CDR3 loop: CASSQGGADWSYEQYF. CDR3 nucleotides: TGTGCCAGCAGCCAAGGGGGCGCGGACTGGAGCTACGAGCAGTACTTC. The full variable domain, with the rest looked up from reference TRBV11-3 and TRBJ2-7, is EAGVVQSPRYKIIEKKQPVAFWCNPISGHNTLYWYLQNLGQGPELLIRYENEEAVDDSQLPKDRFSAERLKGVDSTLKIQPAELGDSAVYLCASSQGGADWSYEQYFGPGTRLTVT.

J is TRBJ1-1 and V is TRBV28, with 10 bases aligning to TRBD1. Germline CDR1 MDHEN, CDR2 SYDVKM. Trimming at V came to 4 bases and at J to 7 bases, leaving 12 bases not matched to a gene. The CDR3 runs to 16 residues. Written as DNA, the CDR3 is TGTGCCAGCAGTTCACCGGGACAGGGGAGGGATAATGAAGCTTTCTTT. It specifies CASSSPGQGRDNEAFF. The full variable domain, its missing parts supplied by reference TRBV28 and TRBJ1-1, is DVKVTQSSRYLVKRTGEKVFLECVQDMDHENMFWYRQDPGLGLRLIYFSYDVKMKEKGDIPEGYSVSREKKERFSLILESASTNQTSMYLCASSSPGQGRDNEAFFGQGTRLTVV.

The table lists this clone with a count of one. The chain employs TRBV3-1 (or the pseudogene TRBV3-2) and TRBJ2-1; 8 nucleotides align to TRBD1. Germline V gene data show CDR1 as LGHDT and CDR2 as YNNKEL (reference sequence). This CDR3 region has 20 residues. V dropped 5 bases and J dropped 9; count of bases not matched to a gene: 27. CDR3 loop: CASSLRYLGLRDRTSAEQFF. The CDR3 coding sequence is TGTGCCAGCAGCTTGCGGTATTTAGGTCTCCGGGACAGGACCTCGGCTGAGCAGTTCTTC.

This clone was counted only a few times. The J gene is TRBJ1-6, the V gene TRBV6-1; no definite D call. Trimming shortened V by 3 bases and J by 5 bases, and 14 bases separated the two germline ends. Looked up from germline, CDR1 is MNHNS and CDR2 is SASEGT. The CDR3 has 16 amino acids. The CDR3 nucleotides read TGTGCCAGCAGTGAGATGATAGGCGGAAATAATTCACCCCTCCACTTT. It translates to CASSEMIGGNNSPLHF.

This sequence joins TRBV18 and TRBJ1-6, with D uncertain. The V gene lost 5 bases and the J gene lost 9 bases, with 14 bases spanning the gap. Looked up from germline, CDR1 is KGHSH and CDR2 is LQKENI. The CDR3 consists of 14 residues. In nucleotides, the CDR3 is TGTGCCAGCTCATCGGCCGGAAGGAGTTCACCCCTCCACTTT. Translated: CASSSAGRSSPLHF.

The rearrangement uses TRBV5-1 and TRBJ1-1; TRBD1 is a possible D gene (5 bases). V lost 0 bases to trimming and J lost 2 bases, with 14 bases between them. The CDR3 consists of 16 residues. Germline CDR1 SGHRS, CDR2 YFSETQ. CDR3 DNA sequence: TGCGCCAGCAGCTTGGGTAGCGGGGCTATAAACACTGAAGCTTTCTTT. Protein product: CASSLGSGAINTEAFF.

The chain recombines TRBV3-1 (or the pseudogene TRBV3-2) with TRBJ1-1; no clear D gene. V was trimmed by 4 bases and J by 5 bases, leaving 23 bases between them. CDR3 length: 17 residues. Germline V lookup: CDR1 LGHDT, CDR2 YNNKEL (reference sequence). Here the CDR3 reads CASSPREGSVGGTEAFF. The DNA of the CDR3 is TGTGCCAGCAGCCCCCGAGAGGGAAGCGTCGGAGGGACTGAAGCTTTCTTT.

The count of this clone is one. The rearrangement links TRBV29-1 to TRBJ1-3; D gene uncertain. The germline CDR1 and CDR2 sequences are SQVTM and ANQGSEA. The CDR3 runs to 13 residues. Deletions cut 4 bases from V and 3 bases from J, with 10 bases between. CDR3 nucleotides: TGCAGCGTTGGAGGAGGTGATGGAAACACCATATATTTT. This codes for CSVGGGDGNTIYF.

The chain links TRBV2 to TRBJ1-1; a possible D gene is TRBD1 (6 bases). Trimming pared 10 bases from V and 1 base from J, leaving 10 bases between. The CDR3 is 12 residues long. Germline lookup yields CDR1 SNHLY and CDR2 FYNNEI. The CDR3 here is CATGQPNTEAFF. Here the CDR3 DNA reads TGTGCCACAGGACAGCCGAACACTGAAGCTTTCTTT.

This chain uses TRBV6-2 or TRBV6-3 with TRBJ2-5, with 10 positions matching TRBD2. This CDR3 is 14 amino acids long. Looked up from germline, CDR1 is MNHEY and CDR2 is SVGEGT. V lost 1 base, J lost 5 bases, and 1 base stayed unmatched. In nucleotides, the CDR3 is TGTGCCAGCAGTTACTTGGGACTAGCGGAGACCCAGTACTTC. Protein sequence: CASSYLGLAETQYF.

The chain links TRBV3-1 (or the pseudogene TRBV3-2) to TRBJ1-2, with D possibly matching TRBD1 (5 bases). Between the trimmed V and J ends, which lost 2 bases and 7 bases, there was a span of 11 bases. The CDR3 consists of 13 residues. The germline V gene encodes CDR1 LGHDT and CDR2 YNNKEL (reference sequence). The CDR3 reads CASSQKGLGGYTF. CDR3 nucleotides: TGTGCCAGCAGCCAAAAGGGGTTGGGTGGCTACACCTTC.

This clone was counted once. The chain uses TRBV5-1 and TRBJ2-3, with a possible D match to TRBD1 (5 bases). The CDR3 is 16 amino acids. The V gene's germline CDR1 is SGHRS and CDR2 YFSETQ. V lost 0 bases and J lost 0, with 11 bases in between. The CDR3 reads CASSLVRGSSTDTQYF. In DNA, the CDR3 is TGCGCCAGCAGCTTGGTTAGGGGCTCTAGCACAGATACGCAGTATTTT. Supplemented by reference TRBV5-1 and TRBJ2-3, the full variable domain reads KAGVTQTPRYLIKTRGQQVTLSCSPISGHRSVSWYQQTPGQGLQFLFEYFSETQRNKGNFPGRFSGRQFSNSRSEMNVSTLELGDSALYLCASSLVRGSSTDTQYFGPGTRLTVL.

This CDR3 reads CASTLIVTEAFF. The CDR3 nucleotides are TGTGCCAGCACCCTTATCGTCACTGAAGCTTTCTTT. The rearrangement links TRBV7-9 to TRBJ1-1; D not resolved. Germline CDR1 is SEHNR and CDR2 is FQNEAQ (reference sequence). The CDR3 consists of 12 residues. Trimming cost V 7 bases and J 4 bases, with 10 bases left between them.

V is TRBV7-8 and J is TRBJ2-1, with 9 bases fitting TRBD1. Losses at the gene ends were 0 bases for V and 5 bases for J; bases not matched to a gene: 2. The CDR3 covers 15 residues. Per germline, CDR1 SGHVS and CDR2 FQNEAQ. As DNA, the CDR3 is TGTGCCAGCAGCTTAGCGGGGACAGGGAACAATGAGCAGTTCTTC. Residues: CASSLAGTGNNEQFF.

The chain couples TRBV7-2 to TRBJ2-7; a possible D gene is TRBD1 (7 bases). Between the trimmed V and J ends, which lost 2 bases and 7 bases, there was a span of 15 bases. This CDR3 spans 14 amino acids. Germline CDR1 SGHTA, CDR2 FQGNSA. CDR3 amino acids: CASSLIQGRLEQYF. CDR3 DNA sequence: TGTGCCAGCAGCTTAATACAGGGGAGGTTGGAGCAGTACTTC.

The V call is TRBV30, the J call TRBJ1-1; TRBD1 might be the D (6 bases). Germline V gene sequence: CDR1 GTSNPN, CDR2 SVGIG (reference sequence). The V gene lost 2 bases and the J gene lost 2 bases, with 12 bases spanning the gap. The CDR3 has 14 amino acids. DNA of the CDR3: TGTGCCTGGAGTCTGGACAGACTTAACACTGAAGCTTTCTTT. Translation gives CAWSLDRLNTEAFF.

V gene TRBV5-1 combines with J gene TRBJ1-6; 8 nucleotides match TRBD1. V lost 6 bases, J lost 5 bases, and 4 bases stayed unmatched. The length of the CDR3 is 14 residues. The V gene's germline CDR1 is SGHRS and CDR2 YFSETQ. The CDR3 region has the DNA TGCGCCAGCAAACGGGGACAGGATAATTCACCCCTCCACTTT. It translates to CASKRGQDNSPLHF.

This clone was observed a single time. This chain links TRBV7-9 with TRBJ1-1; TRBD1 agrees at 8 bases. V was clipped by 5 bases and J by 5 bases; unmatched bases: 13. The germline V gene encodes CDR1 SEHNR and CDR2 FQNEAQ (reference sequence). This CDR3 has 16 residues. In DNA form, the CDR3 reads TGTGCCAGCAGCCCGGAGGGACAGGCCGTTGGGACTGAAGCTTTCTTT. Encoded protein: CASSPEGQAVGTEAFF. The full variable domain, completed using reference TRBV7-9 and TRBJ1-1, is DTGVSQNPRHKITKRGQNVTFRCDPISEHNRLYWYRQTLGQGPEFLTYFQNEAQLEKSRLLSDRFSAERPKGSFSTLEIQRTEQGDSAMYLCASSPEGQAVGTEAFFGQGTRLTVV.

The CDR3 DNA is TGTGCCAGCAGCTCCGAGGGGGCCATCCCTAGCACAGATACGCAGTATTTT. Amino acid sequence: CASSSEGAIPSTDTQYF. V gene TRBV7-9 combines with J gene TRBJ2-3; TRBD1 aligns across 7 bases. J was trimmed by 0 bases and V by 4 bases; bases with no gene match: 10. Germline lookup yields CDR1 SEHNR and CDR2 FQNEAQ (reference sequence). The CDR3 sequence is 17 residues long.

This chain uses TRBV28 with TRBJ2-7; 7 bases are shared with TRBD1. CDR1 is MDHEN and CDR2 is SYDVKM in the germline V gene. This CDR3 has 16 amino acids. J gave up 2 bases and V 6 bases, and 13 bases lay outside the gene matches. The CDR3 spells CASRRRQGPSPYEQYF. In DNA, the CDR3 is TGTGCCAGCAGACGGAGACAGGGACCCTCACCCTACGAGCAGTACTTC. The full variable domain, its missing parts supplied by reference TRBV28 and TRBJ2-7, is DVKVTQSSRYLVKRTGEKVFLECVQDMDHENMFWYRQDPGLGLRLIYFSYDVKMKEKGDIPEGYSVSREKKERFSLILESASTNQTSMYLCASRRRQGPSPYEQYFGPGTRLTVT.

The rearrangement links TRBV7-6 to TRBJ2-2; TRBD2 is a possible D gene (6 bases). The V and J ends lost 2 bases and 1 base respectively, with 11 bases between them. This CDR3 contains 16 residues. Germline CDR1 and CDR2: SGHVS and FNYEAQ. CDR3 sequence (DNA): TGTGCCAGCAGCTTAAATCTAGCGATGAACACCGGGGAGCTGTTTTTT. This codes for CASSLNLAMNTGELFF.

The chain is built from TRBV7-9 and TRBJ1-2; no firm D call. This CDR3 spans 15 amino acids. The germline CDR1 and CDR2 sequences are SEHNR and FQNEAQ (reference sequence). V was pared by 0 bases and J by 0 bases, with 8 bases between. The CDR3 region is CASSLAYRANYGYTF. CDR3 nucleotide sequence: TGTGCCAGCAGCTTAGCGTACAGAGCTAACTATGGCTACACCTTC.

This clone was observed a single time. The chain links TRBV4-1 to TRBJ1-1, with 10 nucleotides matching TRBD1. V gave up 4 bases and J gave up 1 base; unmatched junction bases: 3. Germline CDR1 and CDR2: MGHRA and YSYEKL. There are 15 residues in the CDR3. The CDR3 protein is CASSLRQGANTEAFF. The CDR3 DNA reads TGCGCCAGCAGCCTCAGACAGGGGGCGAACACTGAAGCTTTCTTT.